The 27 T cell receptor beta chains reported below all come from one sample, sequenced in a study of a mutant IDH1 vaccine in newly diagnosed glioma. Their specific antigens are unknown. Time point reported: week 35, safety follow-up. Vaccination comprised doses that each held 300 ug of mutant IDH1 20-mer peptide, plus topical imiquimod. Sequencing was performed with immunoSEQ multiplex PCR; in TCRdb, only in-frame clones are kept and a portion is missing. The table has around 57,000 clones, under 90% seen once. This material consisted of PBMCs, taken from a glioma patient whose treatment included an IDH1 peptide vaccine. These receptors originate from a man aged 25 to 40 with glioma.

The CDR3 reads CASSWKISGNTIYF. As DNA, the CDR3 is TGTGCCAGCAGCTGGAAGATCTCTGGAAACACCATATATTTT. The chain carries TRBV13 and TRBJ1-3, with unresolved D. Trimming took off 4 bases at V and 0 bases at J, with 7 bases between the two ends. CDR1 and CDR2 from the germline V gene are PRHDT and FYEKMQ (reference sequence). The CDR3 length is 14 residues.

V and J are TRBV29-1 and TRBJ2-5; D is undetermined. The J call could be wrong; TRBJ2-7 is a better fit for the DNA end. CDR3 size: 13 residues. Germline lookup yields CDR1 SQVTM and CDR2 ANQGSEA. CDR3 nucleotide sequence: TGCAGCGTTGTAGAGCAGTGGAGCTACGAGCAGTACTTC. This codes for CSVVEQWSYEQYF.

The CDR3 DNA reads TGTGCCAGCAGCTTGGTTGTCTCCGGGGAGCTGTTTTTT. As protein: CASSLVVSGELFF. The V gene is TRBV5-5, the J gene TRBJ2-2; no firm D call. Germline CDR1 reads SGHKS; CDR2 reads YYEKEE (reference sequence). The CDR3 totals 13 residues. V shed 0 bases and J shed 6 bases, with 6 bases lying between them. Full variable domain (outside the CDR3, taken from reference TRBV5-5 and TRBJ2-2): DAGVTQSPTHLIKTRGQQVTLRCSPISGHKSVSWYQQVLGQGPQFIFQYYEKEERGRGNFPDRFSARQFPNYSSELNVNALLLGDSALYLCASSLVVSGELFFGEGSRLTVL.

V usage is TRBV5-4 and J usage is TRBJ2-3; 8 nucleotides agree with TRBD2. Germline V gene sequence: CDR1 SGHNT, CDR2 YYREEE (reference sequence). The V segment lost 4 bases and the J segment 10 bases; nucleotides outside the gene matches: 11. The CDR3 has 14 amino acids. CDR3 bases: TGTGCCAGCAGCGTTGGGTCGGGGGGGCTATCGCAGTATTTT. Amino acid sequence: CASSVGSGGLSQYF.

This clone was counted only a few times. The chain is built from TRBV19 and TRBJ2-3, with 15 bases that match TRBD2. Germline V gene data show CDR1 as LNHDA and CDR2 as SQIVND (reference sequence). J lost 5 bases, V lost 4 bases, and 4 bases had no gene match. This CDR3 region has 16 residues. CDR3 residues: CASSRTSGGAIDTQYF. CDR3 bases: TGTGCCAGTAGTAGGACTAGCGGGGGGGCCATAGATACGCAGTATTTT.

The CDR3 bases are TGTGCCAGCAGCAGTCAGGGGGCTGCCTACGAGCAGTACTTC. Translation: CASSSQGAAYEQYF. The genes are TRBV7-9 and TRBJ2-7; TRBD1 matches at 8 bases. Trimming removed 5 bases from V and 2 bases from J; junction bases left unmatched: 5. Germline CDR1 SEHNR, CDR2 FQNEAQ (reference sequence). CDR3 length: 14 residues.

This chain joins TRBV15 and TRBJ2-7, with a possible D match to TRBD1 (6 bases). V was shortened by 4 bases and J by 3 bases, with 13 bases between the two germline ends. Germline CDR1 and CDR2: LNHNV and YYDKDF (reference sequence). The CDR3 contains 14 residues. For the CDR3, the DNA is TGTGCCACCAGCAAACAAGGGGGAGTCTACGAGCAGTACTTC. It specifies CATSKQGGVYEQYF.

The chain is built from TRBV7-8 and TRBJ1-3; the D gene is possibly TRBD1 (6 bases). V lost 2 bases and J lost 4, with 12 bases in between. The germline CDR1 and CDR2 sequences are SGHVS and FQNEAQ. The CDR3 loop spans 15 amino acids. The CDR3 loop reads CASSLRGGYGNTIYF. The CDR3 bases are TGTGCCAGCAGCTTACGGGGGGGCTACGGAAACACCATATATTTT.

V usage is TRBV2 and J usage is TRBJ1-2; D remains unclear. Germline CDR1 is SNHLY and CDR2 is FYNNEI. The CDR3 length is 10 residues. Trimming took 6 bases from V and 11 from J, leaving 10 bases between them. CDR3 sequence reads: CASSLTGYTF. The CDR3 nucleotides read TGTGCCAGCAGCCTTACCGGGTACACCTTC.

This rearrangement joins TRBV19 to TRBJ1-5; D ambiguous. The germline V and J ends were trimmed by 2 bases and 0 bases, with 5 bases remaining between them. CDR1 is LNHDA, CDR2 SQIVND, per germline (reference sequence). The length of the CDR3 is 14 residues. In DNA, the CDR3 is TGTGCCAGTAGTATAACTTATAGCAATCAGCCCCAGCATTTT. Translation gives CASSITYSNQPQHF.

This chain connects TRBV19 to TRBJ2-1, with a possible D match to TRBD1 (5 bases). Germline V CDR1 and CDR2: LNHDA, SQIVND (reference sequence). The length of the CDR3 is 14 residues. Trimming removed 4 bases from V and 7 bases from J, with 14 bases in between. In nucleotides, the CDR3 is TGTGCCAGTAGTAGTTCAGGGTCTGGGAATGAGCAGTTCTTC. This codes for CASSSSGSGNEQFF.

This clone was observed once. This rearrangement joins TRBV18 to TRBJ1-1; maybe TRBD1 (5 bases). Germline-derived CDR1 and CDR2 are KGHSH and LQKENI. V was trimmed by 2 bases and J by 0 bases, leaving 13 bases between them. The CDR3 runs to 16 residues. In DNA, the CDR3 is TGTGCCAGCTCACCAGGCCGACGACAGATGAACACTGAAGCTTTCTTT. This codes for CASSPGRRQMNTEAFF.

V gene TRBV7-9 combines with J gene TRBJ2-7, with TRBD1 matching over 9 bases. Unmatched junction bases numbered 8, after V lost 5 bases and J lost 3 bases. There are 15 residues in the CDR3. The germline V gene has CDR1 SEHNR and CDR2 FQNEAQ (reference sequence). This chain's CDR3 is CASSHGQGTDYEQYF. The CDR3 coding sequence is TGTGCCAGCAGCCACGGACAGGGGACAGACTACGAGCAGTACTTC.

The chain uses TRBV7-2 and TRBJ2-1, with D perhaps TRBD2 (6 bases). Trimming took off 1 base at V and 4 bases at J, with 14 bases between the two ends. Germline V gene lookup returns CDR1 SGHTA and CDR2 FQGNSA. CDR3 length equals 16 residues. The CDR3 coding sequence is TGTGCCAGCAGCTTAGGGGGCGGGGCCCGTTACAATGAGCAGTTCTTC. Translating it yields CASSLGGGARYNEQFF.

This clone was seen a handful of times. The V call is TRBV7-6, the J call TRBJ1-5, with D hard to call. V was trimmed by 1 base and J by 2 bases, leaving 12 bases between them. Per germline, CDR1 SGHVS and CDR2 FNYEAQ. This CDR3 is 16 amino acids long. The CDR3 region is CASSLVEAGGNQPQHF. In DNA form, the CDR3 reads TGTGCCAGCAGCTTAGTGGAGGCGGGAGGCAATCAGCCCCAGCATTTT.

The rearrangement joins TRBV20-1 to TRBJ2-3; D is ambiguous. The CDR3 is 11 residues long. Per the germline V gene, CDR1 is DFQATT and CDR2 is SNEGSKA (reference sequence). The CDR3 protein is CGGPPTDTQYF. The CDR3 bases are TGCGGCGGTCCCCCCACAGATACGCAGTATTTT.

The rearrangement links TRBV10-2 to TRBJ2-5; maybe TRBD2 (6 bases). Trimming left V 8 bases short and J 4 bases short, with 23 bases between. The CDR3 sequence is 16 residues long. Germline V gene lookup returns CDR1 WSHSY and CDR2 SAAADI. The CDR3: CASPPSEGAWSETQYF. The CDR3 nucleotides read TGCGCCAGCCCCCCCTCGGAGGGCGCGTGGTCAGAGACCCAGTACTTC.

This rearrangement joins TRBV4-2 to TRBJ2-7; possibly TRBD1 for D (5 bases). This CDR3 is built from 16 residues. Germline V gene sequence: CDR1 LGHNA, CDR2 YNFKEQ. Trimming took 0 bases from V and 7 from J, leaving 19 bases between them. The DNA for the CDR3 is TGTGCCAGCAGCCAAGACCCCCGGCAGGGCCCGGGTGAGCAGTACTTC. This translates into CASSQDPRQGPGEQYF.

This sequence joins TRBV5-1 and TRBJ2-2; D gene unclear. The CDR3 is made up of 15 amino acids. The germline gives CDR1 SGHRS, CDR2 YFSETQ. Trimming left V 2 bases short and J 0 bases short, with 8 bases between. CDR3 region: CASSFLGTNTGELFF. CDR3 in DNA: TGCGCCAGCAGCTTTTTGGGTACGAACACCGGGGAGCTGTTTTTT.

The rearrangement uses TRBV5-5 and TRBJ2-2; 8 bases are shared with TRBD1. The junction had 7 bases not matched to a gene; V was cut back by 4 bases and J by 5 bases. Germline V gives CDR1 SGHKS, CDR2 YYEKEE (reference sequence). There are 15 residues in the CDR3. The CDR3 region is CASSARQGRTGELFF. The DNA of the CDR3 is TGTGCCAGCAGCGCAAGACAGGGGAGGACCGGGGAGCTGTTTTTT.

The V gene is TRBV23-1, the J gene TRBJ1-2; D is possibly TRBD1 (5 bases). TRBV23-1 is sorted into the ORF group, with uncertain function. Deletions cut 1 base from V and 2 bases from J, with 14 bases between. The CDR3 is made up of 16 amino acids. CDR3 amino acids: CASSQLADSKNYGYTF. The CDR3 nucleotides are TGCGCCAGCAGTCAATTAGCAGACAGCAAAAACTATGGCTACACCTTC.

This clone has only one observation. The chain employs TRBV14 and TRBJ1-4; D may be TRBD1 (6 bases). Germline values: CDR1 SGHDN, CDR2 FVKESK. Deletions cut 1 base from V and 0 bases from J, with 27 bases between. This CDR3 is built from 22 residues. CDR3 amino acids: CASSQVSATWGLGDATNEKLFF. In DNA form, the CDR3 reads TGTGCCAGCAGCCAAGTTAGCGCCACTTGGGGGCTTGGGGATGCAACTAATGAAAAACTGTTTTTT.

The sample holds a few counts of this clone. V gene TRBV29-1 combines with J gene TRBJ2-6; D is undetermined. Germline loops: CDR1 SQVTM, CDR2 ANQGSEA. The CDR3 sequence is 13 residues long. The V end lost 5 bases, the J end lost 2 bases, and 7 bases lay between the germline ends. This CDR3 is CSVYEAGANVLTF. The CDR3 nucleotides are TGCAGCGTTTATGAGGCTGGGGCCAACGTCCTGACTTTC.

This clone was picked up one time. The CDR3 region is CASSGRDRVETQYF. Here the CDR3 DNA reads TGTGCCAGCAGCGGCCGGGACAGGGTAGAGACCCAGTACTTC. This chain links TRBV9 with TRBJ2-5; 9 bases map to TRBD1. The V gene's germline CDR1 is SGDLS and CDR2 YYNGEE. V was pared by 3 bases and J by 4 bases, with 4 bases of the junction left unmatched. CDR3 length equals 14 residues.

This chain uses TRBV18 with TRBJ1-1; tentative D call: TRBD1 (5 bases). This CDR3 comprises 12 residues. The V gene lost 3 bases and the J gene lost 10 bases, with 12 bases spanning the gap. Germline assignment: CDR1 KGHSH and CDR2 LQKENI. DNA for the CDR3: TGTGCCAGCTCACCGACAGACCGGGGAGCTTTCTTT. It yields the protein CASSPTDRGAFF.

The CDR3 sequence is CASSPLGSGTDTQYF. The CDR3 bases are TGTGCCAGCTCACCGTTGGGGAGCGGCACAGATACGCAGTATTTT. This chain connects TRBV18 to TRBJ2-3, with TRBD2 as a possible D gene (5 bases). From germline, CDR1 is KGHSH and CDR2 LQKENI. Trimming took 3 bases from V and 1 from J, leaving 11 bases between them. This CDR3 spans 15 amino acids.

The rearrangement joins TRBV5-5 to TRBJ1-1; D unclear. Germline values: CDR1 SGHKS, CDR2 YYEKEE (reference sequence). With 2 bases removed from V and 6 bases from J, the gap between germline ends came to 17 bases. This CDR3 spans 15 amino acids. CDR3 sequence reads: CASSFRRSGRPEAFF. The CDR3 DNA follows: TGTGCCAGCAGCTTTAGGAGGAGCGGGCGGCCTGAAGCTTTCTTT.